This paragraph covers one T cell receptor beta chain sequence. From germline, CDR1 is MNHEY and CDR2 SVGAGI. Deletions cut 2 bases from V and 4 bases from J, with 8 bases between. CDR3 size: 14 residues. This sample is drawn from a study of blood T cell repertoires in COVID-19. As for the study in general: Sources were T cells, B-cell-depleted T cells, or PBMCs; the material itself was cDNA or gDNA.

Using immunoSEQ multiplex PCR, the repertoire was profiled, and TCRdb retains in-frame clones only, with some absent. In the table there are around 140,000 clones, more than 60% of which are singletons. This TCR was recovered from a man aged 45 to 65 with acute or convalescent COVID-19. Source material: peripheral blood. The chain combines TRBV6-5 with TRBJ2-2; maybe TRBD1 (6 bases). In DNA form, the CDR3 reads TGTGCCAGCAGTTACACAGGGTCCACCGGGGAGCTGTTTTTT. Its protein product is CASSYTGSTGELFF.